Following are 30 T cell receptor beta chains from one sample sequenced in a study of T cell responses to AZD1222 COVID-19 vaccine. TCRdb's table, derived via immunoSEQ multiplex PCR, lists solely in-frame clones and lacks some. The sample carries over 100,000 clones, roughly 90% recorded once. The sequencing used peripheral blood, collected on day 0 of AZD1222 vaccination. The receptors here all came from an adult in good health.

V and J are TRBV4-1 and TRBJ1-2; 8 bases agree with TRBD1. Looked up from germline, CDR1 is MGHRA and CDR2 is YSYEKL. The CDR3 consists of 19 residues. The V gene end was trimmed by 1 base and the J gene end by 3 bases; junction bases not matched to a gene: 16. The CDR3 spells CASSQATTGGILHYYGYTF. Here the CDR3 DNA reads TGCGCCAGCAGCCAAGCCACAACAGGGGGGATTTTACATTACTATGGCTACACCTTC.

This clone has a handful of counts. The chain couples TRBV28 to TRBJ1-5; D gene ambiguous. This CDR3 region has 12 residues. V was cut by 6 bases and J by 3 bases, with 6 bases left in between. Germline V gene lookup returns CDR1 MDHEN and CDR2 SYDVKM. CDR3 residues: CASRVVNQPQHF. In DNA, the CDR3 is TGTGCCAGCAGGGTGGTCAATCAGCCCCAGCATTTT. Full variable domain (outside the CDR3, taken from reference TRBV28 and TRBJ1-5): DVKVTQSSRYLVKRTGEKVFLECVQDMDHENMFWYRQDPGLGLRLIYFSYDVKMKEKGDIPEGYSVSREKKERFSLILESASTNQTSMYLCASRVVNQPQHFGDGTRLSIL.

The chain has TRBV7-2 and TRBJ1-1; D is perhaps TRBD1 (5 bases). Trimming pared 5 bases from V and 7 bases from J, leaving 14 bases between. The CDR3 has 13 amino acids. Germline CDR1 and CDR2: SGHTA and FQGNSA. DNA of the CDR3: TGTGCCAGCAGCCCAACCGCGGGACGTGAAGCTTTCTTT. Translation gives CASSPTAGREAFF. The complete variable domain, with remaining parts taken from reference TRBV7-2 and TRBJ1-1, reads GAGVSQSPSNKVTEKGKDVELRCDPISGHTALYWYRQSLGQGLEFLIYFQGNSAPDKSGLPSDRFSAERTGGSVSTLTIQRTQQEDSAVYLCASSPTAGREAFFGQGTRLTVV.

The rearrangement uses TRBV3-1 (or the pseudogene TRBV3-2) and TRBJ2-5; no clear D gene. CDR1 LGHDT and CDR2 YNNKEL come from the germline V gene (reference sequence). The ends were cut back, 0 bases at V and 5 bases at J, with 4 bases in the middle. The CDR3 consists of 12 residues. The CDR3 region has the DNA TGTGCCAGCAGCCAAGATCGGGAGACCCAGTACTTC. Amino acid sequence: CASSQDRETQYF.

The rearrangement uses TRBV11-2 and TRBJ1-4, with 11 bases matching TRBD1. Germline-derived CDR1 and CDR2 are SGHAT and FQNNGV. This CDR3 region has 18 residues. After removal of 3 bases from V and 0 bases from J, the junction contained 6 bases not matched to a gene. The CDR3 region is CASSFGTGGVATNEKLFF. As DNA, the CDR3 is TGTGCCAGCAGCTTCGGGACAGGGGGAGTTGCAACTAATGAAAAACTGTTTTTT.

The chain carries TRBV5-1 and TRBJ1-2; TRBD1 agrees at 9 bases. Germline values: CDR1 SGHRS, CDR2 YFSETQ. The trim removed 4 bases at V and 1 base at J, leaving 2 bases unmatched. The CDR3 length is 14 residues. In nucleotides, the CDR3 is TGCGCCAGCAGCCCGGGACAGGGTAACTATGGCTACACCTTC. This translates into CASSPGQGNYGYTF.

CDR3 sequence: CASSDEGANTEAFF. The CDR3 DNA reads as TGCGCCAGCAGTGATGAGGGGGCGAACACTGAAGCTTTCTTT. The V and J genes are TRBV10-2 and TRBJ1-1; TRBD1 agrees at 7 bases. Germline-derived CDR1 and CDR2 are WSHSY and SAAADI. This CDR3 contains 14 residues. Losses at the gene ends were 3 bases for V and 1 base for J; bases not matched to a gene: 2.

The rearrangement joins TRBV30 to TRBJ2-1; the D call may be TRBD1 or TRBD2 (6 bases each). The CDR3 length is 15 residues. In germline, CDR1 is GTSNPN, CDR2 SVGIG (reference sequence). V lost 3 bases and J 6 bases, leaving 18 bases between the germline ends. CDR3: CAWSAGLTRGNEQFF. The CDR3 coding sequence is TGTGCCTGGAGCGCGGGACTCACCAGGGGCAATGAGCAGTTCTTC.

This chain connects TRBV9 to TRBJ2-7; 7 bases map to TRBD1. V lost 5 bases and J lost 7; bases outside the gene matches: 12. The V gene's germline CDR1 is SGDLS and CDR2 YYNGEE. This CDR3 is built from 14 residues. CDR3 nucleotides: TGTGCCAGCAGTATCTTTGACAGGGTGGATGAGCAGTACTTC. As protein: CASSIFDRVDEQYF.

This clone was seen just once. The chain combines TRBV6-2 or TRBV6-3 with TRBJ1-2, with 7 bases lining up with TRBD1. The CDR3 is made up of 15 amino acids. The germline CDR1 and CDR2 sequences are MNHEY and SVGEGT. J lost 6 bases, V lost 6 bases, and 13 bases had no gene match. The CDR3 loop is CASSQGQTHTNGYTF. In nucleotides, the CDR3 is TGTGCCAGCAGCCAGGGACAGACACATACAAATGGCTACACCTTC.

This CDR3 is CASSPGHQGYTF. The CDR3 DNA follows: TGTGCCAGCAGTCCGGGACACCAAGGCTACACCTTC. The chain is built from TRBV28 and TRBJ1-2; a weak D match, TRBD1 (6 bases). Germline lookup yields CDR1 MDHEN and CDR2 SYDVKM. This CDR3 contains 12 residues. Trimming removed 5 bases at V and 8 bases at J, with 12 bases between.

This clone was observed a few times. The chain links TRBV12-3 or TRBV12-4 to TRBJ1-6; possible D gene TRBD1, 5 bases. This CDR3 is 12 amino acids long. V was pared by 3 bases and J by 9 bases, with 6 bases between. This chain's CDR3 is CASSLGGSPLHF. The CDR3 DNA sequence: TGTGCCAGCAGTTTGGGGGGTTCACCCCTCCACTTT.

The rearrangement uses TRBV27 and TRBJ1-2, with TRBD1 identical over 10 bases. CDR1 MNHEY and CDR2 SMNVEV come from the germline V gene (reference sequence). The V and J ends lost 3 bases and 7 bases, in that order; junction bases with no gene match: 11. CDR3 length: 16 amino acids. The CDR3 sequence is CASSFPTGGEIGGYTF. The CDR3 nucleotides are TGTGCCAGCAGTTTCCCGACAGGGGGCGAAATCGGTGGCTACACCTTC.

The genes are TRBV6-5 and TRBJ1-3; D is ambiguous. Germline V gene lookup returns CDR1 MNHEY and CDR2 SVGAGI. The CDR3 is 12 residues long. Trimming removed 6 bases at V and 0 bases at J, with 3 bases between. CDR3 coding DNA: TGTGCCAGCAGGGGCTCTGGAAACACCATATATTTT. It encodes CASRGSGNTIYF.

CDR3 DNA sequence: TGTGCCACCAGCCACCGGGACAGATACCAAGATACGCAGTATTTT. Amino acid sequence: CATSHRDRYQDTQYF. The genes are TRBV24-1 and TRBJ2-3, with 7 bases matching TRBD1. The CDR3 loop spans 15 amino acids. After removal of 7 bases from V and 5 bases from J, the junction contained 11 bases not matched to a gene. CDR1 is KGHDR and CDR2 is SFDVKD in the germline V gene.

The CDR3 region is CASSIGIQWNEQYF. The CDR3 bases are TGTGCCAGTAGTATAGGAATTCAGTGGAACGAGCAGTACTTC. The V and J genes are TRBV19 and TRBJ2-7; no firm D call. The CDR3 is 14 residues long. V lost 1 base, J lost 5 bases, and 12 bases lay in between. The germline V gene has CDR1 LNHDA and CDR2 SQIVND (reference sequence).

In its sample, this clone was seen a few times. The V gene is TRBV7-2, the J gene TRBJ1-5, with a possible D match to TRBD1 (5 bases). V was cut by 5 bases and J by 2 bases, with 7 bases left in between. The V gene's germline CDR1 is SGHTA and CDR2 FQGNSA. This CDR3 has 13 residues. The DNA for the CDR3 is TGTGCCAGCAGCACCAGGGGCAATCAGCCCCAGCATTTT. It codes for CASSTRGNQPQHF. Drawing the rest from reference TRBV7-2 and TRBJ1-5, the complete variable domain is GAGVSQSPSNKVTEKGKDVELRCDPISGHTALYWYRQSLGQGLEFLIYFQGNSAPDKSGLPSDRFSAERTGGSVSTLTIQRTQQEDSAVYLCASSTRGNQPQHFGDGTRLSIL.

This chain joins TRBV9 and TRBJ1-2; no firm D call. This CDR3 region has 14 residues. CDR1 is SGDLS, CDR2 YYNGEE, per germline. Trimming stripped 2 bases from V and 1 base from J, with 9 bases between. DNA for the CDR3: TGTGCCAGCAGCGTTCAGACCCTTAACTATGGCTACACCTTC. Encoded protein: CASSVQTLNYGYTF.

The J gene is TRBJ1-5, the V gene TRBV4-1, with 9 bases matching TRBD1. The germline CDR1 and CDR2 sequences are MGHRA and YSYEKL. The junction had 12 bases not matched to a gene; V was cut back by 4 bases and J by 8 bases. The CDR3 is 16 residues long. DNA for the CDR3: TGCGCCAGCAGCCTAACACCAATGGACAGGGGCAAGCCCCAGCATTTT. Encoded protein: CASSLTPMDRGKPQHF.

The rearrangement links TRBV30 to TRBJ2-6, with D perhaps matching TRBD1 (5 bases). Germline assignment: CDR1 GTSNPN and CDR2 SVGIG (reference sequence). Trimming cost V 2 bases and J 0 bases, with 17 bases left between them. The CDR3 consists of 18 residues. CDR3 sequence (DNA): TGTGCCTGGAGTCGCCCCCGACAGCCCGGCTCTGGGGCCAACGTCCTGACTTTC. Protein: CAWSRPRQPGSGANVLTF.

The V gene is TRBV19, the J gene TRBJ1-5, with D unclear. Germline V gene data show CDR1 as LNHDA and CDR2 as SQIVND (reference sequence). The germline V and J ends were trimmed by 4 bases and 3 bases, with 7 bases remaining between them. The CDR3 has 13 residues. The CDR3 sequence is CASSSQINQPQHF. CDR3 DNA sequence: TGTGCCAGTAGTAGCCAGATCAATCAGCCCCAGCATTTT.

The chain joins TRBV5-1 to TRBJ1-2; 7 bases map to TRBD1. The V and J ends lost 4 bases and 4 bases, in that order; junction bases with no gene match: 7. CDR1 and CDR2 (germline): SGHRS, YFSETQ. CDR3 size: 14 residues. CDR3 region: CASSVTGLGYGYTF. The CDR3 DNA sequence: TGCGCCAGCAGCGTGACAGGGTTGGGCTATGGCTACACCTTC.

In DNA form, the CDR3 reads TGTGCCAGCGGAGGGACCTCCTACGAGCAGTACTTC. It specifies CASGGTSYEQYF. This sequence joins TRBV28 and TRBJ2-7, with a weak D call TRBD2 (6 bases). Germline V gene data show CDR1 as MDHEN and CDR2 as SYDVKM. This CDR3 comprises 12 residues. V lost 8 bases and J lost 0, with 8 bases in between. The full variable domain, its missing parts supplied by reference TRBV28 and TRBJ2-7, is DVKVTQSSRYLVKRTGEKVFLECVQDMDHENMFWYRQDPGLGLRLIYFSYDVKMKEKGDIPEGYSVSREKKERFSLILESASTNQTSMYLCASGGTSYEQYFGPGTRLTVT.

The chain couples TRBV6-2 or TRBV6-3 to TRBJ2-3; 13 nucleotides align to TRBD2. This CDR3 contains 19 residues. Germline assignment: CDR1 MNHEY and CDR2 SVGEGT. The junction had 14 bases not matched to a gene; V was cut back by 5 bases and J by 3 bases. The CDR3 DNA reads as TGTGCCAGCAGTCTTTCAGGACTAGCGGGAGTTATAAGGACAGATACGCAGTATTTT. Its translation: CASSLSGLAGVIRTDTQYF.

The chain couples TRBV6-5 to TRBJ1-1; D is uncertain. This CDR3 region has 15 residues. V shed 4 bases and J shed 3 bases, with 15 bases lying between them. Germline CDR1 is MNHEY and CDR2 is SVGAGI. The CDR3 loop reads CASSLRDSQDTEAFF. CDR3 sequence (DNA): TGTGCCAGCAGTTTACGAGACTCCCAGGACACTGAAGCTTTCTTT.

The chain combines TRBV4-3 with TRBJ1-4, with D possibly matching TRBD1 (6 bases). CDR3 length equals 14 residues. Trimming pared 4 bases from V and 5 bases from J, leaving 11 bases between. The V gene's germline CDR1 is LGHNA and CDR2 YSLEER. CDR3: CASSPRTENEKLFF. CDR3 nucleotides: TGCGCCAGCAGCCCCCGGACAGAGAATGAAAAACTGTTTTTT.

V gene TRBV28 combines with J gene TRBJ2-2, with a possible D match to TRBD1 (5 bases). Trimming pared 8 bases from V and 5 bases from J, leaving 15 bases between. CDR3 size: 14 residues. Germline-derived CDR1 and CDR2 are MDHEN and SYDVKM. The CDR3 DNA follows: TGTGCCAGCTTTAGTCAGGGCCGTACCGGGGAGCTGTTTTTT. Its translation: CASFSQGRTGELFF.

This clone was seen just once. The chain employs TRBV20-1 and TRBJ2-1; no definite D call. The V end was cut by 6 bases, the J end by 9 bases, with 12 bases between. This CDR3 is 11 amino acids long. Germline V CDR1 and CDR2: DFQATT, SNEGSKA (reference sequence). CDR3 coding DNA: TGCAGTGCCTCTACCTCAGGTGAGCAGTTCTTC. The encoded protein is CSASTSGEQFF.

The chain joins TRBV6-2 or TRBV6-3 to TRBJ1-2; TRBD1 is a possible D gene (5 bases). The CDR3 loop spans 16 amino acids. The V and J ends lost 6 bases and 0 bases respectively, with 17 bases between them. Germline assignment: CDR1 MNHEY and CDR2 SVGEGT. Written as DNA, the CDR3 is TGTGCCAGCAGCCACCTCACACAGGACGCTAACTATGGCTACACCTTC. Translating it yields CASSHLTQDANYGYTF.

The V and J genes are TRBV3-1 (or the pseudogene TRBV3-2) and TRBJ2-5, with D maybe TRBD1 (7 bases). The V end was cut by 5 bases, the J end by 3 bases, with 19 bases between. Germline V lookup: CDR1 LGHDT, CDR2 YNNKEL (reference sequence). There are 16 residues in the CDR3. The CDR3 region has the DNA TGTGCCAGCAGCTTAGGGGGCAGCGGGCCTAAAGAGACCCAGTACTTC. Its protein is CASSLGGSGPKETQYF.